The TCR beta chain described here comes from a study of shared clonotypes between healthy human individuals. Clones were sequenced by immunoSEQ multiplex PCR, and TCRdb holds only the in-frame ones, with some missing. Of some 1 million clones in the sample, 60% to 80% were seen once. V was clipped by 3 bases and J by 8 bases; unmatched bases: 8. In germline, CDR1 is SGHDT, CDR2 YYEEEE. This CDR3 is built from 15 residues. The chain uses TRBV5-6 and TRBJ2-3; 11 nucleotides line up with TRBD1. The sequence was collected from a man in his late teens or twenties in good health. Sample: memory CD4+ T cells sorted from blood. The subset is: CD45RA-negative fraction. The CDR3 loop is CASSSGTGGMGTQYF. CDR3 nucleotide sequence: TGTGCCAGCAGCTCCGGGACAGGGGGAATGGGTACGCAGTATTTT.